These 29 T cell receptor beta chains originate from one sample sequenced in a study of blood T cell repertoires in COVID-19. Clones were read by immunoSEQ multiplex PCR, and TCRdb kept only the in-frame ones, dropping some. The sample lists more than 300,000 clones, 88% occurring once. Sequenced: peripheral blood. These TCRs come from a woman between 70 and 85 years old with COVID-19, enrolled during active disease.

J is TRBJ2-3 and V is TRBV25-1; perhaps TRBD1 as D (5 bases). Germline-derived CDR1 and CDR2 are MGHDK and SYGVNS. The CDR3 covers 14 residues. The V gene lost 4 bases and the J gene lost 4 bases, with 12 bases spanning the gap. In DNA, the CDR3 is TGTGCCAGCAGTGGGGCAGGGTGGGCAGATACGCAGTATTTT. Its translation: CASSGAGWADTQYF.

The V and J genes are TRBV4-2 and TRBJ1-4, with D maybe TRBD1 (6 bases). This CDR3 is built from 15 residues. CDR1 LGHNA and CDR2 YNFKEQ come from the germline V gene. Trimming removed 1 base from V and 8 bases from J, with 14 bases in between. The CDR3 region is CASSQGVQGEEKLFF. DNA for the CDR3: TGTGCCAGCAGCCAAGGAGTACAGGGCGAAGAAAAACTGTTTTTT.

The rearrangement uses TRBV11-3 and TRBJ1-3; tentative D call: TRBD1 (5 bases). From germline, CDR1 is SGHNT and CDR2 YENEEA. Trimming cost V 3 bases and J 1 base, with 10 bases left between them. CDR3 size: 15 residues. The CDR3 DNA reads as TGTGCCAGCAGCTTGAACGGGGGATCTGGAAACACCATATATTTT. Amino acids: CASSLNGGSGNTIYF.

CDR3 in DNA: TGTGCCAGCAGCTCGGACAGGGGGCCGGTGAACTATGGCTACACCTTC. It encodes CASSSDRGPVNYGYTF. The gene calls are TRBV7-9 and TRBJ1-2; 11 bases line up with TRBD1. The CDR3 spans 16 residues. V lost 4 bases and J lost 2; bases outside the gene matches: 6. The germline gives CDR1 SEHNR, CDR2 FQNEAQ (reference sequence). The full variable domain, its missing parts supplied by reference TRBV7-9 and TRBJ1-2, is DTGVSQNPRHKITKRGQNVTFRCDPISEHNRLYWYRQTLGQGPEFLTYFQNEAQLEKSRLLSDRFSAERPKGSFSTLEIQRTEQGDSAMYLCASSSDRGPVNYGYTFGSGTRLTVV.

This sequence joins TRBV5-4 and TRBJ1-1; a possible D gene is TRBD1 (5 bases). V was pared by 0 bases and J by 11 bases, with 11 bases between. Germline V lookup: CDR1 SGHNT, CDR2 YYREEE (reference sequence). CDR3 length equals 12 residues. For the CDR3, the DNA is TGTGCCAGCAGCTTGGGCCCGGGGGACGCTTTCTTT. This codes for CASSLGPGDAFF.

This clone qualifies as large (0.1 to 1%). The rearrangement joins TRBV5-6 to TRBJ1-1, with unresolved D. With 4 bases removed from V and 5 bases from J, the gap between germline ends came to 24 bases. The CDR3 totals 17 residues. Germline assignment: CDR1 SGHDT and CDR2 YYEEEE. This CDR3 is CASSPDFWISFWTEAFF. In nucleotides, the CDR3 is TGTGCCAGCAGCCCTGACTTTTGGATAAGTTTTTGGACTGAAGCTTTCTTT.

The V call is TRBV7-8, the J call TRBJ1-2, with a possible D match to TRBD1 (5 bases). Trimming stripped 1 base from V and 8 bases from J, with 11 bases between. The CDR3 runs 13 residues. Germline CDR1 reads SGHVS; CDR2 reads FQNEAQ. CDR3 sequence: CASSLVLQGGYTF. CDR3 DNA sequence: TGTGCCAGCAGCTTAGTTCTCCAGGGAGGCTACACCTTC.

The rearrangement links TRBV7-2 to TRBJ2-7; TRBD1 might be the D (5 bases). V lost 7 bases and J 1 base, leaving 14 bases between the germline ends. Germline-derived CDR1 and CDR2 are SGHTA and FQGNSA. The CDR3 is made up of 14 amino acids. The CDR3 spells CASTLSQGSYEQYF. Written as DNA, the CDR3 is TGTGCCAGCACCCTTAGCCAGGGATCCTACGAGCAGTACTTC.

In DNA, the CDR3 is TGCGCCAGCAGTGCCGGGACAGGGATGCAGAACACTGAAGCTTTCTTT. This encodes CASSAGTGMQNTEAFF. V is TRBV10-1 and J is TRBJ1-1; 9 positions match TRBD1. Trimming took 4 bases from V and 1 from J; bases not matched to a gene: 7. The CDR3 is made up of 16 amino acids. Germline CDR1 is WNHNN and CDR2 is SYGVQD (reference sequence).

This clone was detected a few times. This rearrangement joins TRBV9 to TRBJ1-4, with TRBD1 matching 7 bases. The V gene end was trimmed by 3 bases and the J gene end by 5 bases; junction bases not matched to a gene: 7. The CDR3 is 15 residues long. The germline gives CDR1 SGDLS, CDR2 YYNGEE. The CDR3 coding sequence is TGTGCCAGCAGCGCGGACCAGGGGGGAAATGAAAAACTGTTTTTT. This sequence encodes CASSADQGGNEKLFF.

Only one count was recorded for this clone. This sequence joins TRBV7-2 and TRBJ2-1, with 11 bases that match TRBD2. The germline V gene encodes CDR1 SGHTA and CDR2 FQGNSA. V lost 5 bases and J lost 10; bases outside the gene matches: 10. This CDR3 comprises 15 residues. The CDR3 DNA reads TGTGCCAGCAGCGCGGGACTAGCGGCCGGGGGAGAGCAGTTCTTC. It is translated as CASSAGLAAGGEQFF.

The V gene is TRBV2, the J gene TRBJ2-3, with 13 nucleotides matching TRBD2. Germline CDR1 reads SNHLY; CDR2 reads FYNNEI. The CDR3 runs to 15 residues. The ends lost 5 bases at V and 6 bases at J; junction bases unmatched: 5. The CDR3 DNA reads as TGTGCCAGCAGTTTACTAGCGGGGGGGCGGGATACGCAGTATTTT. Translation: CASSLLAGGRDTQYF. The variable domain in full, with the rest retrieved from reference TRBV2 and TRBJ2-3, is EPEVTQTPSHQVTQMGQEVILRCVPISNHLYFYWYRQILGQKVEFLVSFYNNEISEKSEIFDDQFSVERPDGSNFTLKIRSTKLEDSAMYFCASSLLAGGRDTQYFGPGTRLTVL.

The rearrangement uses TRBV2 and TRBJ2-2; 9 nucleotides line up with TRBD2. Germline assignment: CDR1 SNHLY and CDR2 FYNNEI. J lost 8 bases, V lost 7 bases, and 8 bases had no gene match. The CDR3 is made up of 14 amino acids. The CDR3 spells CASILAGPRGELFF. DNA of the CDR3: TGTGCCAGCATTCTAGCGGGGCCCCGGGGGGAGCTGTTTTTT.

This clone was counted once. The chain combines TRBV10-3 with TRBJ2-3; 14 bases fit TRBD2. After removal of 11 bases from V and 4 bases from J, the junction contained 11 bases not matched to a gene. This CDR3 is built from 16 residues. Germline V gene sequence: CDR1 ENHRY, CDR2 SYGVKD. CDR3 nucleotides: TGTGCCTCCGAGAGGGGGACTAGCGGGGGTTCAGATACGCAGTATTTT. Amino acids: CASERGTSGGSDTQYF.

The chain couples TRBV18 to TRBJ1-2; the D is unclear. The CDR3 has 15 residues. The germline V and J ends were trimmed by 1 base and 0 bases, with 9 bases remaining between them. Germline CDR1 is KGHSH and CDR2 is LQKENI. CDR3 nucleotides: TGTGCCAGCTCACCACAGCAACAGTCTAACTATGGCTACACCTTC. The encoded protein is CASSPQQQSNYGYTF.

This clone was detected only a few times. The rearrangement uses TRBV5-1 and TRBJ1-1; 7 bases match TRBD1. This CDR3 contains 14 residues. Germline lookup yields CDR1 SGHRS and CDR2 YFSETQ. After removal of 6 bases from V and 7 bases from J, the junction contained 12 bases not matched to a gene. Here the CDR3 DNA reads TGCGCCAGCAATCTCCAGGGGGGCGCCTATGAAGCTTTCTTT. Translation gives CASNLQGGAYEAFF.

The chain recombines TRBV7-8 with TRBJ1-2; D gene ambiguous. The CDR3 extends over 14 amino acids. Germline lookup yields CDR1 SGHVS and CDR2 FQNEAQ. Deletions cut 0 bases from V and 4 bases from J, with 9 bases between. The CDR3 sequence is CASSLANSLYGYTF. CDR3 nucleotides: TGTGCCAGCAGCTTAGCGAACAGCCTCTATGGCTACACCTTC.

The genes are TRBV2 and TRBJ1-1, with 9 bases fitting TRBD1. CDR1 SNHLY and CDR2 FYNNEI come from the germline V gene. The CDR3 covers 13 residues. J was trimmed by 5 bases and V by 8 bases; bases with no gene match: 6. The CDR3 sequence is CASLGTGTTEAFF. DNA of the CDR3: TGTGCCAGCCTCGGGACAGGGACGACTGAAGCTTTCTTT.

The chain carries TRBV2 and TRBJ2-5; D is undetermined. Germline V gene data show CDR1 as SNHLY and CDR2 as FYNNEI. The CDR3 is 14 amino acids. V lost 1 base, J lost 5 bases, and 11 bases lay in between. CDR3: CASSEVLVGETQYF. In nucleotides, the CDR3 is TGTGCCAGCAGTGAAGTTTTAGTCGGTGAGACCCAGTACTTC.

This chain uses TRBV7-6 with TRBJ2-5; 10 nucleotides line up with TRBD2. This CDR3 spans 11 amino acids. Germline V lookup: CDR1 SGHVS, CDR2 FNYEAQ. The CDR3 coding sequence is TGTGCAAGCGGGGGGGGAGAGACCCAGTACTTC. The encoded protein is CASGGGETQYF.

This clone showed up just a few times. The gene calls are TRBV5-5 and TRBJ2-7, with D possibly TRBD1 on 7 matching bases. The germline CDR1 and CDR2 sequences are SGHKS and YYEKEE (reference sequence). The CDR3 runs to 14 residues. V was cut by 1 base and J by 7 bases, with 15 bases left in between. The CDR3 loop is CASSLSMTGREQYF. The CDR3 DNA follows: TGTGCCAGCAGCTTGAGTATGACAGGGAGGGAGCAGTACTTC.

The gene calls are TRBV5-6 and TRBJ1-6; 9 bases line up with TRBD1. The CDR3 totals 16 residues. Trimming removed 0 bases from V and 10 bases from J; junction bases left unmatched: 8. Germline CDR1 and CDR2: SGHDT and YYEEEE. The CDR3 DNA reads TGTGCCAGCAGCTTGGGCTTCAAGACAGGGGGGTCACCCCTCCACTTT. Protein: CASSLGFKTGGSPLHF.

V usage is TRBV6-6 and J usage is TRBJ1-1; D remains unclear. V was cut by 1 base and J by 3 bases, with 12 bases left in between. The germline V gene has CDR1 MNHNY and CDR2 SVGAGI (reference sequence). This CDR3 contains 15 residues. The CDR3: CASSYYIRWYTEAFF. CDR3 DNA: TGTGCCAGCAGTTACTATATCAGGTGGTACACTGAAGCTTTCTTT.

This chain connects TRBV5-4 to TRBJ1-1; maybe TRBD1 (6 bases). V was trimmed by 0 bases and J by 8 bases, leaving 17 bases between them. CDR1 and CDR2 from the germline V gene are SGHNT and YYREEE (reference sequence). This CDR3 has 15 residues. The CDR3 sequence: CASSLGAGGASEAFF. The CDR3 DNA is TGTGCCAGCAGCTTGGGTGCGGGGGGCGCTTCGGAAGCTTTCTTT.

Here the CDR3 reads CAWSVASGGPWDDYNEQFF. CDR3 nucleotides: TGTGCCTGGAGTGTAGCTAGCGGGGGCCCTTGGGATGACTACAATGAGCAGTTCTTC. This chain joins TRBV30 and TRBJ2-1; 10 nucleotides agree with TRBD2. The CDR3 totals 19 residues. Per germline, CDR1 GTSNPN and CDR2 SVGIG (reference sequence). J gave up 3 bases and V 0 bases, and 14 bases lay outside the gene matches. Supplemented by reference TRBV30 and TRBJ2-1, the full variable domain reads SQTIHQWPATLVQPVGSPLSLECTVEGTSNPNLYWYRQAAGRGLQLLFYSVGIGQISSEVPQNLSASRPQDRQFILSSKKLLLSDSGFYLCAWSVASGGPWDDYNEQFFGPGTRLTVL.

This clone was seen more than once but under ten times. In DNA form, the CDR3 reads TGCGCCAGCAGCTTGGCCGGGACTAGCGGTATCAATGAGCAGTTCTTC. This codes for CASSLAGTSGINEQFF. This chain links TRBV5-1 with TRBJ2-1; 11 bases are a match to TRBD2. Germline V gene lookup returns CDR1 SGHRS and CDR2 YFSETQ. The CDR3 loop spans 16 amino acids. V trimming: 0 bases; J trimming: 6 bases; junction bases outside the gene matches: 5.

The rearrangement links TRBV28 to TRBJ2-7; D gene ambiguous. V was shortened by 5 bases and J by 3 bases, with 11 bases between the two germline ends. The CDR3 totals 13 residues. In germline, CDR1 is MDHEN, CDR2 SYDVKM. CDR3 DNA: TGTGCCAGCAGTGATTCTACAGTCTACGAGCAGTACTTC. It yields the protein CASSDSTVYEQYF.

The chain is built from TRBV4-3 and TRBJ1-2; no firm D call. V shed 2 bases and J shed 8 bases, with 12 bases lying between them. The CDR3 sequence is 13 residues long. The germline gives CDR1 LGHNA, CDR2 YSLEER. The CDR3 sequence: CASSQTRGPGYTF. The CDR3 coding sequence is TGCGCCAGCAGCCAAACTCGAGGGCCGGGCTACACCTTC.

A single count supports this clone. V and J are TRBV10-2 and TRBJ1-2; 7 bases are shared with TRBD1. The V gene's germline CDR1 is WSHSY and CDR2 SAAADI. The CDR3 has 14 amino acids. V shed 3 bases and J 2 bases; nucleotides not matched to a gene: 3. The CDR3 is CASSDTGENYGYTF. The CDR3 region has the DNA TGCGCCAGCAGTGATACAGGGGAGAACTATGGCTACACCTTC.